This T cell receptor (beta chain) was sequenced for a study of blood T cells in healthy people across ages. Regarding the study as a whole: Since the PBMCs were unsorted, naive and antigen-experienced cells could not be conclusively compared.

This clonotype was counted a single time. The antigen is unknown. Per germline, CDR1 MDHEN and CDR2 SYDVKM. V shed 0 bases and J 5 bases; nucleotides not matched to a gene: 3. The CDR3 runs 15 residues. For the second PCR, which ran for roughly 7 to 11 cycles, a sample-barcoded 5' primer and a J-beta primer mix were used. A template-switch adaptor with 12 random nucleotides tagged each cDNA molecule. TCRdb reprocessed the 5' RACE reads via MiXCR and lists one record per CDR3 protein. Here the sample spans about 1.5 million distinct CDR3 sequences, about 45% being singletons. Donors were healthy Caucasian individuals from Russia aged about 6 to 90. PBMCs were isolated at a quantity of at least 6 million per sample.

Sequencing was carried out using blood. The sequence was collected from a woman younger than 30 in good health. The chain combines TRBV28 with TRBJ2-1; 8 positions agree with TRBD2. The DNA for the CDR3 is TGTGCCAGCAGTTTATGGCGGGAGGCAAACAATGAGCAGTTCTTC. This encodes CASSLWREANNEQFF. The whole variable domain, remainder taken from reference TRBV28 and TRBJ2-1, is DVKVTQSSRYLVKRTGEKVFLECVQDMDHENMFWYRQDPGLGLRLIYFSYDVKMKEKGDIPEGYSVSREKKERFSLILESASTNQTSMYLCASSLWREANNEQFFGPGTRLTVL.